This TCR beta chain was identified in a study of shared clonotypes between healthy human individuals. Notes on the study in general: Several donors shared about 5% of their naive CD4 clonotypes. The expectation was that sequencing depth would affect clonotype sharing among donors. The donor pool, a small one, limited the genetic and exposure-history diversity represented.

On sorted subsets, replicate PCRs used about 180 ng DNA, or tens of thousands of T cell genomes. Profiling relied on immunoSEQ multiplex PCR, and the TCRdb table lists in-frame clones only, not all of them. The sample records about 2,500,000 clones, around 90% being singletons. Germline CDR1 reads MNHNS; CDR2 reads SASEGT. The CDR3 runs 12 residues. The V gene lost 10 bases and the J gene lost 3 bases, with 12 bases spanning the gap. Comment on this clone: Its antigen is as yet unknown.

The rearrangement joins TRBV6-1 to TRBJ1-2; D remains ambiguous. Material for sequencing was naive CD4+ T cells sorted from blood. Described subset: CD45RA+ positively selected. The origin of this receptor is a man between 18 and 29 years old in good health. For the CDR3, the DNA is TGTGCCACCAGGATTCGGGACTATGGCTACACCTTC. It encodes CATRIRDYGYTF.